Shown below are 5 T cell receptor beta chains from a single sample sequenced in a study of T cells expressing NK-cell markers. TCRdb reanalyzed the 5' RACE reads, giving one entry per CDR3 protein sequence and no DNA. The sample totals about 390,000 distinct CDR3 sequences. Sequenced input: blood T cells: a sorted CD56 or NKG2C T cell subset, CD4+ or CD8+ T cells, or bulk PBMC T cells (not recorded which). Every receptor here comes from a woman in her forties or fifties in good health.

CDR3 in amino acids: CASSPPGVQETQYF. This chain connects TRBV18 to TRBJ2-5. Germline V gene sequence: CDR1 KGHSH, CDR2 LQKENI. This CDR3 contains 14 residues.

J is TRBJ2-3 and V is TRBV12-5; without DNA, the TCRdb call of TRBD2 cannot be checked. The V gene's germline CDR1 is LGHNT and CDR2 FRNRAP. The CDR3 covers 16 residues. This CDR3 is CASGPTGLALRDTQYF.

This sequence joins TRBV4-1 and TRBJ2-1. Germline assignment: CDR1 MGHRA and CDR2 YSYEKL. This CDR3 spans 13 amino acids. The CDR3 sequence is CASSLIEKYEQFF.

The rearrangement uses TRBV11-2 and TRBJ1-3; lacking DNA, the TRBD1 call made by TCRdb goes unchecked. This CDR3 has 16 residues. CDR1 and CDR2 from the germline V gene are SGHAT and FQNNGV. CDR3 loop: CASSLRDANSGNTIYF.

This sequence joins TRBV20-1 and TRBJ2-3; TCRdb indicates TRBD2, and absent DNA this call remains unverified. The CDR3 is 17 residues long. Looked up from germline, CDR1 is DFQATT and CDR2 is SNEGSKA (reference sequence). The CDR3 sequence: CSARGGTSGSHPDTQYF.